What follows is one T cell receptor beta chain and its context. Its antigen is unknown. No base quality information exists; no much larger clone differs at one position. This sample was taken from a study of T cell repertoires and HLA-DP antigens (dated 2018 in TCRdb). For the wider study: An in vitro model of CD4+ T cell alloreactivity against allogeneic HLA-DP presented by transduced HeLa cells was used in the study. Compared with self, one alloantigen differed at one amino acid in the peptide-binding groove and the other differed at fewer than 13, modelling structurally similar versus dissimilar alloantigens. Of the three donors, two were male and one was female, with ages ranging from the 18-to-29 band to the 60-to-69 band. On average, 218.4 ng of DNA went in for sorted CD137+CD4+ samples, versus about 1,200 ng for pre-culture CD4+ samples.

Untouched CD4+ T cells were isolated from Ficoll-separated PBMC through negative selection with magnetic beads, and an average purity of approximately 98% was reached. Untouched CD4+ T cells were isolated with magnetic beads from Ficoll-separated PBMC, and a purity of roughly 98% was reached with negligible CD8+ contamination. Donors were a few healthy blood donors whose buffy coats supplied peripheral blood mononuclear cells. CMV seronegative status was shared by all three donors. The DNeasy Blood & Tissue Kit was used to extract genomic DNA. TCRB sequencing was performed on genomic DNA from sorted CD137+CD4+ cells and pre-culture CD4+ baseline samples from each subject. The CDR3 starts with the cysteine, ends with the phenylalanine, and has 11 residues. Just CDR3 DNA is preserved here, 33 bases in frame from base 1. For CDR1 and CDR2, the germline V gene (reference sequence) lists DFQATT and SNEGSKA. V drops 5 bases and J drops 5 bases, leaving 9 bases in between.

TCRB CDR3 regions were amplified with the immunoSEQ multiplex PCR using forward primers for 54 TRBV segments and reverse primers for 13 TRBJ segments. Pre-culture CD4+ samples were sequenced at deep resolution with a target of 150,000 to 250,000 T cell genomes. Amplicons were sequenced on an Illumina HiSeq System, producing 87 bp reads covering the CDR3. The authors processed their data as follows. Reads were corrected for PCR and sequencing errors, and CDR3 regions were defined by alignment to IMGT reference sequences. Synthetic template pools were used to estimate template counts and unique rearrangement counts. Clonality was computed as 1 minus Pielou's evenness. Richness was estimated with the Daley-Smith estimator. Morisita's index served as the measure of repertoire overlap. Clones present in cultured samples but not detected in the pre-culture repertoire of the same donor were defined as low-abundance clones. Not all clones reach the TCRdb copy of this immuneACCESS table, which keeps in-frame sequences only. Checked studies attribute under half of the gap to unresolved V genes and leave the rest unexplained. V and J calls and clone size come straight from that table; D and trimming were deduced from the DNA. The sample records 55,000 to 80,000 clones, about 80% of which are singletons. The ten largest clones capture roughly 1.5% of the sample.

What the authors observed across the whole study: Limitations included only a few donors, a non-physiological HeLa antigen-presenting system, and the use of total CD4+ responder cells. Similar clonality (roughly 0.38) was observed for sorted CD137+ cells against both alloantigens, and this clonality was much higher than that observed in pre-culture samples (approximately 0.043). The naive and memory CD4+ repertoires were not analysed as separate populations. Clones undetected before culture had an average cumulative frequency of roughly 35% against one allele versus around 50% against the other.

The V gene is TRBV20-1 and the J gene is TRBJ1-1; there is no confident call for the D gene. This receptor was taken from a man in his 60s in good health and CMV-seronegative. The sample consisted of CD4+ T cells from PBMCs. CDR3 region: CSALRTTEAFF. The nucleotide sequence reads TGCAGTGCTCTAAGGACGACTGAAGCTTTCTTT.